This paragraph reports one T cell receptor (beta chain). As yet, its antigen is unknown. Here the CDR3 omits its conserved ending phenylalanine or tryptophan, so a read error is the likely source. After constant-region reverse-primer amplification, full-length variable regions underwent semi-nested PCR with Nested Universal Primer A. TCRdb independently ran MiXCR on the 5' RACE reads; one entry per CDR3 protein. The sample yields thousands of distinct CDR3 sequences, over 70% seen once. Naive CD4+ T cells were purified with Tregs depleted by CD25. Germline V gene data show CDR1 as DFQATT and CDR2 as SNEGSKA (reference sequence). V lost 3 bases to trimming and J lost 0 bases, with 10 bases between them. This CDR3 comprises 14 residues. General observations from the study: Tumor memory CD4+ T cell TCR gene usage clustered with blood and lymph node memory CD4+ cells and lymph node naive CD4+ cells.

Sequencing used naive CD4+ T cells sorted from blood. Specified subset: naive CD4+ T cells, CD4+CD45RA+CD25-. This sequence joins TRBV20-1 and TRBJ2-3, with D uncertain. The TCR sequence derives from a female donor with breast cancer. CDR3 sequence reads: CSARLQPSTDTQYI. CDR3 in DNA: TGCAGTGCTAGGCTGCAGCCTAGCACAGATACGCAGTATATT.